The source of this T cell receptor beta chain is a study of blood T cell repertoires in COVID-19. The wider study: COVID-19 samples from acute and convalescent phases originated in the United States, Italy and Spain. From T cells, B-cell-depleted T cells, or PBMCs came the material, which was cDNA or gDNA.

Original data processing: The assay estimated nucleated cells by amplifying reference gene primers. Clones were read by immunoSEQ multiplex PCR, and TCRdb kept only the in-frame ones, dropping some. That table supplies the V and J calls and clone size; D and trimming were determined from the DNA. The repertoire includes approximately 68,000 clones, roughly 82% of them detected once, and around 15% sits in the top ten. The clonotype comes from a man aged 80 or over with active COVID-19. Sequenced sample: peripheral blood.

In nucleotides, the CDR3 is TGTGCCAGCACCACTAGCGGGGGAGCCTACGAGCAGTACTTC. Encoded protein: CASTTSGGAYEQYF. The V and J genes are TRBV28 and TRBJ2-7; 11 bases are shared with TRBD2. CDR3 length equals 14 residues. Per germline, CDR1 MDHEN and CDR2 SYDVKM. Losses at the gene ends were 7 bases for V and 2 bases for J; bases not matched to a gene: 4.